The 29 T cell receptor beta chains given below trace back to one sample, sequenced in a study of regulatory T cells in long-lasting Graves disease. Time point meaning: newly diagnosed GD, antithyroid drugs for less than 3 months. Researchers made the TCR library from RNA that was extracted from PBMCs. Construction of TCR beta libraries relied on iRepertoire HTBI primers and on Arm-PCR targeting CDR3 regions. Each CDR3 protein is one row after TCRdb ran MiXCR on the multiplex PCR reads. The sample records just over 600,000 distinct CDR3 sequences, 16% being singletons. In addition, the sample was reused for a study of T cells in Graves' hyperthyroidism and ophthalmopathy.

Sequencing was performed on peripheral blood mononuclear cells (PBMCs), taken at new diagnosis, from a patient treated with antithyroid drugs. The receptors were gathered from a woman aged 30 to 39 with Graves disease.

This clonotype was detected many times. V is TRBV9 and J is TRBJ2-7; 10 bases align to TRBD2. The CDR3 length is 14 residues. Germline V gene sequence: CDR1 SGDLS, CDR2 YYNGEE. V lost 10 bases, J lost 1 base, and 8 bases stayed unmatched. The CDR3, as DNA: TGTGCCGGCCACGGACTAGCGGATTCCTACGAGCAGTACTTC. This gives the protein CAGHGLADSYEQYF.

This clonotype was seen repeatedly, ten times or more. CDR3 sequence reads: CASSLDLDRGLSYEQYF. CDR3 sequence (DNA): TGTGCCAGCAGCTTAGATCTTGACAGGGGGCTCTCCTACGAGCAGTACTTC. V is TRBV11-2 and J is TRBJ2-7; TRBD1 matches 10 bases. The CDR3 covers 17 residues. Germline V CDR1 and CDR2: SGHAT, FQNNGV. Trimming removed 0 bases from V and 0 bases from J; junction bases left unmatched: 5.

At least ten counts were recorded for this clonotype. The rearrangement uses TRBV12-3 or TRBV12-4 and TRBJ2-1; D unresolved. The CDR3 runs 16 residues. V shed 6 bases and J shed 0 bases, with 15 bases lying between them. The CDR3 loop reads CASSPRTLSSYNEQFF. The CDR3, as DNA: TGTGCCAGCAGCCCGAGGACCCTGAGCTCCTACAATGAGCAGTTCTTC.

This clonotype has more than one count but fewer than ten. The chain has TRBV19 and TRBJ1-1; no reliable D call. Looked up from germline, CDR1 is LNHDA and CDR2 is SQIVND (reference sequence). The CDR3 runs to 13 residues. The germline V and J ends were trimmed by 1 base and 1 base, with 4 bases remaining between them. The CDR3 sequence is CASSIVANTEAFF. In DNA, the CDR3 is TGTGCCAGTAGTATAGTGGCGAACACTGAAGCTTTCTTT.

Many counts were recorded for this clonotype. The V and J genes are TRBV28 and TRBJ2-1; D gene ambiguous. The DNA end favors TRBJ2-5, so the J call may be wrong. The V gene's germline CDR1 is MDHEN and CDR2 SYDVKM. CDR3 length: 12 amino acids. The DNA of the CDR3 is TGTGCCAGCAATTCGATCGGAGAGACCCAGTACTTC. Protein: CASNSIGETQYF.

The table lists this clonotype with a few counts. The genes are TRBV10-1 and TRBJ2-3; D perhaps matches TRBD1 (6 bases). CDR3 length equals 16 residues. The ends were cut back, 0 bases at V and 0 bases at J, with 10 bases in the middle. Germline values: CDR1 WNHNN, CDR2 SYGVQD (reference sequence). CDR3 in amino acids: CASSESAGVSTDTQYF. The CDR3 region has the DNA TGCGCCAGCAGTGAGTCCGCAGGGGTTAGCACAGATACGCAGTATTTT.

The CDR3 DNA follows: TGTGCCTGGAGCCCTTTAGCGTCCACCGGGGAGCTGTTTTTT. Protein product: CAWSPLASTGELFF. The V gene is TRBV30, the J gene TRBJ2-2, with a weak D call TRBD2 (5 bases). Trimming took 3 bases from V and 4 from J, leaving 12 bases between them. The germline V gene encodes CDR1 GTSNPN and CDR2 SVGIG (reference sequence). CDR3 length equals 14 residues.

The rearrangement links TRBV27 to TRBJ2-2; no clear D gene. This CDR3 spans 17 amino acids. Germline values: CDR1 MNHEY, CDR2 SMNVEV (reference sequence). V dropped 3 bases and J dropped 4 bases, with 18 bases sitting between them. The CDR3 region has the DNA TGTGCCAGCAGTTTGTCTGCCTCAAAAGGGCGCACCGGGGAGCTGTTTTTT. Its translation: CASSLSASKGRTGELFF.

The table lists this clonotype with many counts. The V and J genes are TRBV2 and TRBJ1-5, with D uncertain. The CDR3 is 15 amino acids. V was pared by 5 bases and J by 7 bases, with 18 bases between. CDR1 is SNHLY and CDR2 is FYNNEI in the germline V gene. This chain's CDR3 is CASSPGRGAGQPQHF. In DNA form, the CDR3 reads TGTGCCAGCAGTCCCGGCCGGGGAGCTGGCCAGCCCCAGCATTTT. Together with reference TRBV2 and TRBJ1-5, the CDR3 gives the full variable domain: EPEVTQTPSHQVTQMGQEVILRCVPISNHLYFYWYRQILGQKVEFLVSFYNNEISEKSEIFDDQFSVERPDGSNFTLKIRSTKLEDSAMYFCASSPGRGAGQPQHFGDGTRLSIL.

There are a few counts of this clonotype. The V gene is TRBV6-1, the J gene TRBJ2-3; 9 bases map to TRBD2. The CDR3 runs 19 residues. The germline V gene encodes CDR1 MNHNS and CDR2 SASEGT. Germline trimming cut 7 bases from V and 0 bases from J; bases unmatched to any gene: 17. CDR3 DNA sequence: TGTGCCAGCACCGACCACCCTAGCGGGATTCCAGCCAGCACAGATACGCAGTATTTT. Amino acid sequence: CASTDHPSGIPASTDTQYF.

The V gene is TRBV11-2, the J gene TRBJ2-7; 9 bases align to TRBD1. CDR1 is SGHAT, CDR2 FQNNGV, per germline. The J segment lost 7 bases and the V segment lost 8 bases, leaving 12 bases of the junction unmatched. This CDR3 has 14 amino acids. The CDR3 coding sequence is TGTGCCAGCCGAGGGACAGGGAGTTTGTGGGAGCAGTACTTC. Translating gives CASRGTGSLWEQYF. Full variable domain (remainder filled in from reference TRBV11-2 and TRBJ2-7): EAGVAQSPRYKIIEKRQSVAFWCNPISGHATLYWYQQILGQGPKLLIQFQNNGVVDDSQLPKDRFSAERLKGVDSTLKIQPAKLEDSAVYLCASRGTGSLWEQYFGPGTRLTVT.

This clonotype was seen a few times. The missing conserved phenylalanine or tryptophan at the end of this CDR3 makes a read error likely. The rearrangement uses TRBV2 and TRBJ2-7; D not certain. Trimming shortened V by 8 bases and J by 1 base, and 15 bases separated the two germline ends. This CDR3 contains 14 residues. CDR1 is SNHLY, CDR2 FYNNEI, per germline. CDR3 bases: TGTGCCAGCGAGATGGTAGCCGTTTCCTACGAGCAGTACCTC. It yields the protein CASEMVAVSYEQYL.

The chain joins TRBV19 to TRBJ1-4, with TRBD1 matching 8 bases. V dropped 5 bases and J dropped 6; count of bases not matched to a gene: 8. Germline V gene data show CDR1 as LNHDA and CDR2 as SQIVND (reference sequence). CDR3 size: 15 residues. In DNA form, the CDR3 reads TGTGCCAGTAGTGCCCAGGGGGCGACTGATGAAAAACTGTTTTTT. It yields the protein CASSAQGATDEKLFF.

This clonotype occurred a few times. The chain couples TRBV28 to TRBJ1-5; 8 bases match TRBD1. Germline V gene lookup returns CDR1 MDHEN and CDR2 SYDVKM. This CDR3 has 15 amino acids. J lost 7 bases, V lost 8 bases, and 13 bases had no gene match. The CDR3 loop is CASGNLDRDLQPQHF. Here the CDR3 DNA reads TGTGCCAGCGGAAATTTGGACAGGGATTTACAGCCCCAGCATTTT.

CDR3 amino acids: CASSQDGLAGIYNEQFF. CDR3 in DNA: TGTGCCAGCAGCCAAGATGGACTAGCGGGAATATACAATGAGCAGTTCTTC. This rearrangement joins TRBV3-1 to TRBJ2-1; 12 positions match TRBD2. The junction had 4 bases not matched to a gene; V was cut back by 0 bases and J by 4 bases. Germline loops: CDR1 LGHDT, CDR2 YNNKEL (reference sequence). There are 17 residues in the CDR3.

V is TRBV3-1 and J is TRBJ1-3; D ambiguous. V dropped 7 bases and J dropped 4 bases, with 14 bases sitting between them. This CDR3 has 14 amino acids. The germline V gene encodes CDR1 LGHDT and CDR2 YNNKEL (reference sequence). The chain's CDR3 is CASMAQGLGNTIYF. The DNA of the CDR3 is TGTGCCAGCATGGCCCAAGGATTAGGAAACACCATATATTTT.

The chain couples TRBV6-4 to TRBJ2-1, with 8 nucleotides matching TRBD1. The CDR3 length is 16 residues. After removal of 3 bases from V and 6 bases from J, the junction contained 10 bases not matched to a gene. CDR1 is MRHNA and CDR2 is SNTAGT in the germline V gene. CDR3 protein: CASSETYGTGFNEQFF. DNA of the CDR3: TGTGCCAGCAGTGAAACTTATGGGACAGGCTTCAATGAGCAGTTCTTC.

The rearrangement links TRBV12-3 or TRBV12-4 to TRBJ2-1, with 14 bases that match TRBD2. This CDR3 has 18 residues. The ends lost 6 bases at V and 3 bases at J; junction bases unmatched: 10. CDR3 sequence reads: CASSSGTSGSQSYNEQFF. The CDR3 DNA sequence: TGTGCCAGCAGCTCCGGGACTAGCGGGAGTCAAAGCTACAATGAGCAGTTCTTC.

The chain links TRBV9 to TRBJ2-7; 7 nucleotides agree with TRBD2. After removal of 2 bases from V and 7 bases from J, the junction contained 18 bases not matched to a gene. The CDR3 is 17 amino acids. Germline CDR1 SGDLS, CDR2 YYNGEE. Here the CDR3 DNA reads TGTGCCAGCAGCGTCTCCCCACGGGGAGGGAGGGCCGGGGAGCAGTACTTC. Translating it yields CASSVSPRGGRAGEQYF.

This clonotype occurred a few times. The CDR3 protein is CSVEGPGNTGELFF. The CDR3 DNA reads TGCAGCGTTGAAGGCCCAGGAAACACCGGGGAGCTGTTTTTT. This chain uses TRBV29-1 with TRBJ2-2, with D uncertain. The germline CDR1 and CDR2 sequences are SQVTM and ANQGSEA. The CDR3 is 14 residues long. Trimming took off 1 base at V and 2 bases at J, with 8 bases between the two ends.

This clonotype came up many times. The V and J genes are TRBV27 and TRBJ2-5; the D call may be TRBD1 or TRBD2 (5 bases each). Trimming took off 3 bases at V and 5 bases at J, with 13 bases between the two ends. The CDR3 spans 14 residues. Per the germline V gene, CDR1 is MNHEY and CDR2 is SMNVEV (reference sequence). The CDR3 DNA sequence: TGTGCCAGCAGTTTGACGGGGCCTGGGGAGACCCAGTACTTC. It translates to CASSLTGPGETQYF.

The chain recombines TRBV11-2 with TRBJ1-1; D is uncertain. Trimming left V 4 bases short and J 6 bases short, with 18 bases between. CDR1 is SGHAT, CDR2 FQNNGV, per germline. This CDR3 region has 15 residues. The CDR3 region has the DNA TGTGCCAGCAGCTCGCCCGTCAGAAAGGACGCTGAAGCTTTCTTT. This translates into CASSSPVRKDAEAFF.

At least ten counts were recorded for this clonotype. The rearrangement links TRBV28 to TRBJ1-5; D is unresolved. V lost 7 bases to trimming and J lost 3 bases, with 19 bases between them. CDR3 length equals 16 residues. The germline gives CDR1 MDHEN, CDR2 SYDVKM. The DNA for the CDR3 is TGTGCCAGCACTGGGAACCCTTATATAAACAATCAGCCCCAGCATTTT. This encodes CASTGNPYINNQPQHF.

The chain uses TRBV6-2 or TRBV6-3 and TRBJ2-1; D gene uncertain. Germline CDR1 and CDR2: MNHEY and SVGEGT. There are 13 residues in the CDR3. The V gene lost 8 bases and the J gene lost 2 bases, with 10 bases spanning the gap. CDR3 nucleotide sequence: TGTGCCAGCGTCTTCCATGCCTACAATGAGCAGTTCTTC. Protein sequence: CASVFHAYNEQFF.

With respect to this clonotype: One end of the junction varies from germline; a read error may be responsible. The chain links TRBV29-1 to TRBJ1-2; tentatively, D is TRBD1 (6 bases). The CDR3 has 14 amino acids. Germline V lookup: CDR1 SQVTM, CDR2 ANQGSEA. The CDR3 loop is CSVGTATPNHGYTF. The CDR3 DNA is TGCAGCGTTGGGACAGCTACACCTAACCATGGCTACACCTTC.

This chain links TRBV19 with TRBJ2-7; possibly TRBD1 for D (5 bases). From germline, CDR1 is LNHDA and CDR2 SQIVND (reference sequence). V lost 3 bases to trimming and J lost 5 bases, with 14 bases between them. The CDR3 has 14 residues. The CDR3 is CASSMDTYRDEQYF. CDR3 DNA sequence: TGTGCCAGTAGTATGGACACCTACCGAGACGAGCAGTACTTC.

The chain carries TRBV9 and TRBJ2-1; no clear D gene. Trimming cost V 4 bases and J 7 bases, with 12 bases left between them. The germline V gene has CDR1 SGDLS and CDR2 YYNGEE. The CDR3 runs to 13 residues. The CDR3 sequence is CASSLMRWNEQFF. The CDR3 DNA reads as TGTGCCAGCAGCCTTATGAGGTGGAATGAGCAGTTCTTC.

This clonotype was recorded many times. The chain carries TRBV5-1 and TRBJ2-7; the match to TRBD1 covers 7 bases. This CDR3 comprises 15 residues. The V and J ends lost 4 bases and 2 bases, in that order; junction bases with no gene match: 9. Germline V gives CDR1 SGHRS, CDR2 YFSETQ. The CDR3 nucleotides are TGCGCCAGCAGCGGACAGGACGGGCCTACCTACGAGCAGTACTTC. Translation: CASSGQDGPTYEQYF.

This clonotype was observed a few times. The chain combines TRBV30 with TRBJ2-3; possibly TRBD1 for D (6 bases). Trimming cost V 3 bases and J 3 bases, with 13 bases left between them. Per the germline V gene, CDR1 is GTSNPN and CDR2 is SVGIG (reference sequence). The length of the CDR3 is 14 residues. The CDR3 is CAWSPATGTDTQYF. CDR3 coding DNA: TGTGCCTGGAGCCCCGCTACAGGGACAGATACGCAGTATTTT.